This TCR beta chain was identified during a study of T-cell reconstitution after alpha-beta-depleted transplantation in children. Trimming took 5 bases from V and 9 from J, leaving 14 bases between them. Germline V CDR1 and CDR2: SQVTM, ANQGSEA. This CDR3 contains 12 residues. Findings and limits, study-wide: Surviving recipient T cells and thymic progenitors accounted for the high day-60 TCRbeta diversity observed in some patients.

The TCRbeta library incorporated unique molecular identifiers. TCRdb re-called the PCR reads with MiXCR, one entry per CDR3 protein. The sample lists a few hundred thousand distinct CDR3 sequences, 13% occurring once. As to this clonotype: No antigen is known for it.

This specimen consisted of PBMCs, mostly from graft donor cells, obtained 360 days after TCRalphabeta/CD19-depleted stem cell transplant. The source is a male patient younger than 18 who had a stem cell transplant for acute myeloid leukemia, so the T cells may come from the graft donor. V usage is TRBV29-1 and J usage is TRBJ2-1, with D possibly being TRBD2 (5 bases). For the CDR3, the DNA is TGCAGCGTTCCTGATTTAGCGCGTGAGCAGTTCTTC. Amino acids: CSVPDLAREQFF.